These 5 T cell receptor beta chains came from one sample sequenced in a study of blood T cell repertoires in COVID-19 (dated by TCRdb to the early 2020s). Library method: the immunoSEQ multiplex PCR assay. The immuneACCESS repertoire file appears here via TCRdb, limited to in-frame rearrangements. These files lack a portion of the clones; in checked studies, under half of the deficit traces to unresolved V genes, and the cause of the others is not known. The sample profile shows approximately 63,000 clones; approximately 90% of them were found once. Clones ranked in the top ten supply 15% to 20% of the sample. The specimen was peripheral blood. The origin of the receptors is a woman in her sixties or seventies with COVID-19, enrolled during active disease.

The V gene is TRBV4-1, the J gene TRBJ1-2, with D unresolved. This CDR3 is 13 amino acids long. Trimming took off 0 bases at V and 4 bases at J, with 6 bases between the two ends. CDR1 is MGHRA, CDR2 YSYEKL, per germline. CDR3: CASSQDPGYGYTF. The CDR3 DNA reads TGCGCCAGCAGCCAAGACCCAGGCTATGGCTACACCTTC.

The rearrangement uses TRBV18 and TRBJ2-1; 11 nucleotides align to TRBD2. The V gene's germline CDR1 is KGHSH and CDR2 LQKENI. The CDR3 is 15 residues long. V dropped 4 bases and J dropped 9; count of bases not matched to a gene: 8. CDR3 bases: TGTGCCAGCTCACTCATAGCGGGAGGGGATGGTGAGCAGTTCTTC. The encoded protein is CASSLIAGGDGEQFF.

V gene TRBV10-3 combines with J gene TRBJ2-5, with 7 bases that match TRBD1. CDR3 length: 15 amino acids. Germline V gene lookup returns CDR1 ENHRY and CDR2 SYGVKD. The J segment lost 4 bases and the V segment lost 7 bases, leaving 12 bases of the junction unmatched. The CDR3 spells CAITARQGSSETQYF. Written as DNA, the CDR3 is TGTGCCATCACCGCTCGACAGGGAAGTTCAGAGACCCAGTACTTC.

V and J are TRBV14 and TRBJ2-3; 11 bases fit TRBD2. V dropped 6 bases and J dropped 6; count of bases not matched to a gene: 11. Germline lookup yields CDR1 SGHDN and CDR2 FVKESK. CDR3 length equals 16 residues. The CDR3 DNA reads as TGTGCCAGCAGTGGGCTGACTAGCGGGAAAGGGGATACGCAGTATTTT. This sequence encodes CASSGLTSGKGDTQYF.

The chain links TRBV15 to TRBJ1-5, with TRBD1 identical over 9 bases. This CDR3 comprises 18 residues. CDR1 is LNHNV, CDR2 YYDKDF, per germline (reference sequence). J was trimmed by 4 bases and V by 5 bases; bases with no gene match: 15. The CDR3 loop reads CATSVPSTGQGWNQPQHF. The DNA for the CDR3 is TGTGCCACCAGCGTACCATCTACGGGACAGGGATGGAATCAGCCCCAGCATTTT.